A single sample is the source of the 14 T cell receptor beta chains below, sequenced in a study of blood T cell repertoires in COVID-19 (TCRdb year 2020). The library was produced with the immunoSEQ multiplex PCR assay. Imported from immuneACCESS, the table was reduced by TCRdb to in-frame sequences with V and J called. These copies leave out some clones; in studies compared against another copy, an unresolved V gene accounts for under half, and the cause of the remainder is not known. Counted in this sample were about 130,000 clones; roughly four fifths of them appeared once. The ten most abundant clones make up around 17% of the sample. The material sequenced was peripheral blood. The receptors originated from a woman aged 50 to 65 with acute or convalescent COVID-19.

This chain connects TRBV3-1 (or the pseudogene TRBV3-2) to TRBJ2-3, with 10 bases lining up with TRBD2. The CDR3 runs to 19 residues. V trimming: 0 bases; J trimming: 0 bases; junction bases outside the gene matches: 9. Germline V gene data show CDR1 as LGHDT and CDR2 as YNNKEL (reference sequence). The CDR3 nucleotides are TGTGCCAGCAGCCAAGAAGGAGGGGCTAGCGGGGGTAGCACAGATACGCAGTATTTT. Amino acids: CASSQEGGASGGSTDTQYF.

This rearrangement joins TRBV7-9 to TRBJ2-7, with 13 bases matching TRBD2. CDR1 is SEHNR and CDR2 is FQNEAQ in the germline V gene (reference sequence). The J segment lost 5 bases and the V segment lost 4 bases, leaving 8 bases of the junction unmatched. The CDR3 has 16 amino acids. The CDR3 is CASSSTTSGGRHEQYF. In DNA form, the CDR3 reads TGTGCCAGCAGCTCAACGACTAGCGGGGGGCGTCACGAGCAGTACTTC.

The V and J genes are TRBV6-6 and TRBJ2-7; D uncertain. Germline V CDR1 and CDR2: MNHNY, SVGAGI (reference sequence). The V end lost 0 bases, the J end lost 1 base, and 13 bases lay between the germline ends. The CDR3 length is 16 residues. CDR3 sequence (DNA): TGTGCCAGCAGTTACTCGAGAGTATCCCTTTCCTACGAGCAGTACTTC. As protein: CASSYSRVSLSYEQYF.

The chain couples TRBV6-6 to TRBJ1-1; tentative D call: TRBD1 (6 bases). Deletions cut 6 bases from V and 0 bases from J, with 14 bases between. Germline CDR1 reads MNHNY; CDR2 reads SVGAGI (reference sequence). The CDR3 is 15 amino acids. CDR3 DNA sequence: TGTGCCAGCAGGGATAGGACAGCCTTGAACACTGAAGCTTTCTTT. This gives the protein CASRDRTALNTEAFF.

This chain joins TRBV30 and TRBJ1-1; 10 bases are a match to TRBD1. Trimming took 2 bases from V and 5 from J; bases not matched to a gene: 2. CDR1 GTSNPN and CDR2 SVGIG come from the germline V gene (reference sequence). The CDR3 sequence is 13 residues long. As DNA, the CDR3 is TGTGCCTGGAGTTGGACAGGGGGTACTGAAGCTTTCTTT. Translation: CAWSWTGGTEAFF.

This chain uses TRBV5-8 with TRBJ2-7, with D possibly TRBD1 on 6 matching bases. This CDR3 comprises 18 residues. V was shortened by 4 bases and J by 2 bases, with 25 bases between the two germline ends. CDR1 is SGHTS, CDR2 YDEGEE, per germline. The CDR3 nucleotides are TGTGCCAGCAGCCCAAAACAGGGCGCAACGGTCTACACCTACGAGCAGTACTTC. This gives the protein CASSPKQGATVYTYEQYF.

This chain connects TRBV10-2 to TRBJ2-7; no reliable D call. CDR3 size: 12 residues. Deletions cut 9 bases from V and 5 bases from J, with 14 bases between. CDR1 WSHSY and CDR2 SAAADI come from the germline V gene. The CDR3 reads CASKSVADEQYF. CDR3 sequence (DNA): TGCGCCAGTAAGAGCGTTGCCGACGAGCAGTACTTC.

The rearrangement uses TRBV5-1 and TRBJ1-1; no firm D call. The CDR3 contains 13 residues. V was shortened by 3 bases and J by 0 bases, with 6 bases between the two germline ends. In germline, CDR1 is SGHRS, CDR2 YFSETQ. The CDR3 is CASSSELNTEAFF. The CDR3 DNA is TGCGCCAGCAGCTCGGAGTTGAACACTGAAGCTTTCTTT.

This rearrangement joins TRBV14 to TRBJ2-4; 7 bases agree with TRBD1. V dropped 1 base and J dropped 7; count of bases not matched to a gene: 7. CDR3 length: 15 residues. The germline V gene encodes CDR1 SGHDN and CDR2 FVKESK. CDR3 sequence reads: CASSQVPGQSNIQYF. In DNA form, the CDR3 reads TGTGCCAGCAGCCAAGTCCCGGGACAGTCCAACATTCAGTACTTC.

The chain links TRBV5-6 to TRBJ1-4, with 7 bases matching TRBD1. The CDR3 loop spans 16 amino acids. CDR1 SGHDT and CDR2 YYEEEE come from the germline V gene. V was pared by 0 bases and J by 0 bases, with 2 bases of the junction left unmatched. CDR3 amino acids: CASSLAGGSTNEKLFF. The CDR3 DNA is TGTGCCAGCAGCTTGGCAGGGGGTTCAACTAATGAAAAACTGTTTTTT.

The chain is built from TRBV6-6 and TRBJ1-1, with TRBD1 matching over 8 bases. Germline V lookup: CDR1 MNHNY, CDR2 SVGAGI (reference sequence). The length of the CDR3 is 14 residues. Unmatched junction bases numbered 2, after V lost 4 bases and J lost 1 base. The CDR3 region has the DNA TGTGCCAGCAGTTCAGGACAGGGGAACACTGAAGCTTTCTTT. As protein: CASSSGQGNTEAFF.

The CDR3 region is CASSLGQGVMNTEAFF. CDR3 bases: TGCGCCAGCAGCCTGGGACAGGGGGTGATGAACACTGAAGCTTTCTTT. The chain employs TRBV5-1 and TRBJ1-1, with 11 bases matching TRBD1. V lost 4 bases to trimming and J lost 0 bases; unmatched junction nucleotides: 5. Germline CDR1 reads SGHRS; CDR2 reads YFSETQ. The CDR3 loop spans 16 amino acids.

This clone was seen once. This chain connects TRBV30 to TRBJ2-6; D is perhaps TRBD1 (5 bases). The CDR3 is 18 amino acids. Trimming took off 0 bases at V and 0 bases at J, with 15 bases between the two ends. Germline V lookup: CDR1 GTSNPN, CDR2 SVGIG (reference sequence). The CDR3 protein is CAWSVLKGHSSGANVLTF. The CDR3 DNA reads TGTGCCTGGAGTGTACTAAAAGGACATAGCTCTGGGGCCAACGTCCTGACTTTC.

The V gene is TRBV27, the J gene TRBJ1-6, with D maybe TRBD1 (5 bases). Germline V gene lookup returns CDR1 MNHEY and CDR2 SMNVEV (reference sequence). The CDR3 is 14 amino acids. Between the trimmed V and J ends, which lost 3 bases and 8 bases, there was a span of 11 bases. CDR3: CASSLGGRYSPLHF. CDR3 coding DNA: TGTGCCAGCAGTTTGGGGGGGAGATATTCACCCCTCCACTTT.